This T cell receptor (beta chain) was captured by sequencing in a study of T-cell memory formation after mild COVID-19. Study details: Each donor largely had its own TCR clusters.

Study-wide results and caveats: Balance between CD4 and CD8 was seen in clones contracting day 15 to 85, and a CD4+ lean was seen in later expanders. The finding that pre-infection memory included some responding clones suggested that cross-reactive memory joined.

Ten or more counts support this clonotype. No antigen is known for it. CDR3 length: 15 amino acids. In germline, CDR1 is LGHNA, CDR2 YSLEER. V was shortened by 4 bases and J by 5 bases, with 18 bases between the two germline ends. 5'RACE with constant-segment primers built TCRalpha and TCRbeta cDNA libraries with UMIs. TCRdb re-called the 5' RACE reads through MiXCR, storing one row per CDR3 protein. The data hold tens of thousands of distinct CDR3 sequences, with approximately 10% observed a single time. This sequence originates from a man aged 18 to 29 who had mild COVID-19 (a few samples of this study predate the infection). Cell type and time point are not known. The V gene is TRBV4-3, the J gene TRBJ2-7; possible D gene TRBD2, 6 bases. The sequenced sample consisted of PBMCs or a T cell subset sorted from them (not recorded which). The CDR3 DNA reads as TGCGCCAGCAGCCCTGGCTGGGGGGTGGGAAACGAGCAGTACTTC. Translating gives CASSPGWGVGNEQYF.